These 26 T cell receptor beta chains came from one sample sequenced in a study of human T cells and chemical hapten exposure. TCRdb independently ran MiXCR on the RACE reads; one entry per CDR3 protein. Altogether about 120,000 distinct CDR3 sequences are present, about an eighth being singletons, with the ten largest covering 1.2% to 1.5%. Time point given: patch test 1, 2 weeks after DPC sensitization. Treatment of the sample: therapeutic diphenylcyclopropenone sensitization with weekly scalp DPC. The source material was whole blood, sampled in connection with sensitization to the hapten diphenylcyclopropenone (DPC). All receptors derive from a woman in her 50s with alopecia areata. Some clones in this sample may be carry-over from other donors' samples.

Worth noting for this clonotype: One base away lies a much larger clone, so this may be a sequencing read error. The chain employs TRBV4-1 and TRBJ1-4; D gene ambiguous. The length of the CDR3 is 15 residues. The germline V gene encodes CDR1 MGHRA and CDR2 YSYEKL. The chain's CDR3 is CASSQRSQSNGKLFF. The CDR3 nucleotides are TGCGCCAGCAGCCAAAGGAGCCAGTCAAATGGAAAACTGTTTTTT.

The J gene is TRBJ1-2, the V gene TRBV28; TRBD1 agrees at 7 bases. This CDR3 spans 13 amino acids. After removal of 6 bases from V and 4 bases from J, the junction contained 5 bases not matched to a gene. From germline, CDR1 is MDHEN and CDR2 SYDVKM. CDR3 nucleotides: TGTGCCAGCAGAACACAGGGGACCTATGGCTACACCTTC. Amino acid sequence: CASRTQGTYGYTF.

A few counts support this clonotype. The chain has TRBV6-5 and TRBJ1-2; D is unclear. The CDR3 covers 13 residues. Trimming took 6 bases from V and 5 from J, leaving 13 bases between them. Germline loops: CDR1 MNHEY, CDR2 SVGAGI. The CDR3 coding sequence is TGTGCCAGCAGGTCCGCCTCAACTTATGGCTACACCTTC. This codes for CASRSASTYGYTF.

At least ten counts were recorded for this clonotype. CDR3 region: CASSLDAGGEKLFF. DNA for the CDR3: TGTGCCAGCAGCCTTGACGCCGGAGGGGAAAAACTGTTTTTT. The chain carries TRBV7-2 and TRBJ1-4; D gene unclear. CDR1 is SGHTA, CDR2 FQGNSA, per germline. The length of the CDR3 is 14 residues. The V end was cut by 5 bases, the J end by 8 bases, with 15 bases between.

Note on this clonotype: Germline is not matched at one junction end, which may reflect a read error. The chain employs TRBV11-2 and TRBJ2-7, with TRBD1 as a possible D gene (6 bases). In germline, CDR1 is SGHAT, CDR2 FQNNGV. There are 14 residues in the CDR3. The CDR3 DNA follows: TGTGCCAGCAGGTTAGGGGCAGGGGTCCACGAGCAGTACTTC. The encoded protein is CASRLGAGVHEQYF.

The CDR3 DNA sequence: TGTGCCAGCAGTTACGTACCCGGTATAGGAAATGAGCAGTTCTTC. Its protein product is CASSYVPGIGNEQFF. The V gene is TRBV6-5, the J gene TRBJ2-1; no firm D call. Germline V gives CDR1 MNHEY, CDR2 SVGAGI. V was clipped by 2 bases and J by 7 bases, with 15 bases between them. The CDR3 is 15 residues long.

At least ten counts were recorded for this clonotype. This chain connects TRBV7-9 to TRBJ2-3; possible D gene TRBD1, 5 bases. Deletions cut 5 bases from V and 4 bases from J, with 10 bases between. CDR1 SEHNR and CDR2 FQNEAQ come from the germline V gene (reference sequence). This CDR3 has 13 amino acids. The CDR3 DNA reads TGTGCCAGCAGCCCTAGGGGTCCAGATACGCAGTATTTT. Amino acids: CASSPRGPDTQYF.

The chain combines TRBV20-1 with TRBJ1-1, with a possible D match to TRBD1 (5 bases). Germline loops: CDR1 DFQATT, CDR2 SNEGSKA (reference sequence). The CDR3 runs to 12 residues. Trimming stripped 5 bases from V and 5 bases from J, with 12 bases between. The CDR3 DNA follows: TGCAGTGCTCCGAGGGGTAAGACTGAAGCTTTCTTT. This sequence encodes CSAPRGKTEAFF.

This clonotype was seen at least ten times. CDR3 in DNA: TGTGCCAGCACCGGAGGTTCCTATAATTCACCCCTCCACTTT. Amino acid sequence: CASTGGSYNSPLHF. The rearrangement joins TRBV6-2 or TRBV6-3 to TRBJ1-6; no reliable D call. The CDR3 loop spans 14 amino acids. V was shortened by 7 bases and J by 1 base, with 8 bases between the two germline ends. In germline, CDR1 is MNHEY, CDR2 SVGEGT.

Only a few counts were recorded for this clonotype. This chain connects TRBV7-9 to TRBJ2-1; TRBD2 matches 8 bases. The CDR3 length is 19 residues. CDR1 and CDR2 (germline): SEHNR, FQNEAQ (reference sequence). V shed 5 bases, J shed 1 base, and the junction held 16 bases outside the gene matches. The CDR3 nucleotides read TGTGCCAGCAGCCCACTAGCGGCAGCCCCCGACTCTTCCTACAATGAGCAGTTCTTC. Protein: CASSPLAAAPDSSYNEQFF.

This chain links TRBV6-4 with TRBJ2-3; 7 nucleotides line up with TRBD1. The CDR3 covers 14 residues. Germline lookup yields CDR1 MRHNA and CDR2 SNTAGT. The V and J ends lost 8 bases and 0 bases, in that order; junction bases with no gene match: 5. CDR3 residues: CASRQGASTDTQYF. The DNA of the CDR3 is TGTGCCAGCCGACAGGGTGCTAGCACAGATACGCAGTATTTT.

J is TRBJ1-4 and V is TRBV6-1; D ambiguous. Looked up from germline, CDR1 is MNHNS and CDR2 is SASEGT. The CDR3 has 13 residues. V was shortened by 3 bases and J by 10 bases, with 12 bases between the two germline ends. The CDR3 DNA sequence: TGTGCCAGCAGTGACGGCTCTAGCGGAAAACTGTTTTTT. Amino acid sequence: CASSDGSSGKLFF.

In its sample, this clonotype was seen a few times. The genes are TRBV4-1 and TRBJ2-7, with TRBD1 identical over 7 bases. V was pared by 1 base and J by 0 bases, with 3 bases of the junction left unmatched. Germline V gives CDR1 MGHRA, CDR2 YSYEKL. CDR3 length equals 15 residues. The CDR3: CASSQVRDSSYEQYF. CDR3 nucleotide sequence: TGCGCCAGCAGCCAAGTCCGGGACAGCTCCTACGAGCAGTACTTC.

This chain links TRBV3-1 with TRBJ2-7, with no clear D. V was trimmed by 2 bases and J by 2 bases, leaving 13 bases between them. The CDR3 spans 15 residues. The germline gives CDR1 LGHDT, CDR2 YNNKEL (reference sequence). The CDR3 sequence: CASSQRITEAYEQYF. The CDR3 bases are TGTGCCAGCAGCCAAAGGATCACAGAGGCCTACGAGCAGTACTTC.

The chain employs TRBV10-3 and TRBJ1-2; D is undetermined. Trimming pared 3 bases from V and 4 bases from J, leaving 9 bases between. The CDR3 has 13 amino acids. Germline lookup yields CDR1 ENHRY and CDR2 SYGVKD. The CDR3 DNA reads as TGTGCCATCAGTGATGGACGGGGCTATGGCTACACCTTC. This codes for CAISDGRGYGYTF.

Only a few counts were recorded for this clonotype. The rearrangement uses TRBV25-1 and TRBJ2-2; tentatively, D is TRBD1 (7 bases). The V gene's germline CDR1 is MGHDK and CDR2 SYGVNS. V was trimmed by 6 bases and J by 2 bases, leaving 13 bases between them. The CDR3 spans 15 residues. CDR3 amino acids: CASRRRGPNTGELFF. In nucleotides, the CDR3 is TGTGCCAGCAGACGGAGGGGGCCTAACACCGGGGAGCTGTTTTTT.

The sample holds many counts of this clonotype. The CDR3 loop is CAIRRDRGAENTIYF. The CDR3 region has the DNA TGTGCCATCAGGAGGGACAGGGGAGCGGAAAACACCATATATTTT. This sequence joins TRBV10-3 and TRBJ1-3, with 10 bases aligning to TRBD1. V lost 6 bases to trimming and J lost 6 bases; unmatched junction nucleotides: 8. The CDR3 totals 15 residues. Germline V gene lookup returns CDR1 ENHRY and CDR2 SYGVKD.

This chain joins TRBV9 and TRBJ1-6, with 10 positions matching TRBD1. The germline V gene has CDR1 SGDLS and CDR2 YYNGEE. This CDR3 contains 14 residues. V lost 3 bases to trimming and J lost 9 bases; unmatched junction nucleotides: 3. The CDR3, as DNA: TGTGCCAGCAGCGCCCGACAGGGGGCTTCACCCCTCCACTTT. Translated, it gives CASSARQGASPLHF.

There are a few counts of this clonotype. In DNA form, the CDR3 reads TGTGCCAGCAGCACGGGACTAGCGGGAGTGGGGGAGCAGTTCTTC. Residues: CASSTGLAGVGEQFF. The rearrangement joins TRBV7-9 to TRBJ2-1; 14 nucleotides align to TRBD2. The CDR3 is made up of 15 amino acids. Germline values: CDR1 SEHNR, CDR2 FQNEAQ (reference sequence). The junction had 7 bases not matched to a gene; V was cut back by 5 bases and J by 10 bases. Full variable domain (missing parts from reference TRBV7-9 and TRBJ2-1): DTGVSQNPRHKITKRGQNVTFRCDPISEHNRLYWYRQTLGQGPEFLTYFQNEAQLEKSRLLSDRFSAERPKGSFSTLEIQRTEQGDSAMYLCASSTGLAGVGEQFFGPGTRLTVL.

This chain joins TRBV4-3 and TRBJ1-5; tentative D call: TRBD1 (6 bases). Trimming cost V 1 base and J 4 bases, with 20 bases left between them. Germline CDR1 is LGHNA and CDR2 is YSLEER. The CDR3 has 18 amino acids. The CDR3 is CASSQVWGFGGPNQPQHF. Written as DNA, the CDR3 is TGCGCCAGCAGCCAAGTGTGGGGATTTGGGGGGCCTAATCAGCCCCAGCATTTT.

This clonotype has a count of ten or more. V usage is TRBV2 and J usage is TRBJ1-1; D perhaps matches TRBD1 (6 bases). The V end was cut by 3 bases, the J end by 7 bases, with 12 bases between. CDR3 length equals 13 residues. From germline, CDR1 is SNHLY and CDR2 FYNNEI. The CDR3 spells CASSDDRLDEAFF. CDR3 bases: TGTGCCAGCAGTGATGACAGGTTGGATGAAGCTTTCTTT.

This clonotype was seen a few times. V is TRBV15 and J is TRBJ1-5; D gene uncertain. V gave up 2 bases and J gave up 7 bases, with 9 bases separating them. CDR3 length: 13 amino acids. Germline V gives CDR1 LNHNV, CDR2 YYDKDF (reference sequence). The CDR3 loop reads CATSRSREQPQHF. For the CDR3, the DNA is TGTGCCACCAGCAGATCAAGGGAACAGCCCCAGCATTTT.

V gene TRBV5-1 combines with J gene TRBJ2-7; 10 bases map to TRBD1. The CDR3 runs to 15 residues. V was pared by 0 bases and J by 2 bases, with 2 bases of the junction left unmatched. Germline assignment: CDR1 SGHRS and CDR2 YFSETQ. CDR3 region: CASSLGGQGTYEQYF. Here the CDR3 DNA reads TGCGCCAGCAGCTTGGGGGGACAGGGGACCTACGAGCAGTACTTC. Full variable domain (remainder filled in from reference TRBV5-1 and TRBJ2-7): KAGVTQTPRYLIKTRGQQVTLSCSPISGHRSVSWYQQTPGQGLQFLFEYFSETQRNKGNFPGRFSGRQFSNSRSEMNVSTLELGDSALYLCASSLGGQGTYEQYFGPGTRLTVT.

This clonotype was counted at least ten times. V is TRBV14 and J is TRBJ1-1; D call uncertain. CDR1 and CDR2 from the germline V gene are SGHDN and FVKESK. The CDR3 runs 15 residues. Trimming pared 1 base from V and 1 base from J, leaving 10 bases between. This CDR3 is CASSQAQRQNTEAFF. CDR3 in DNA: TGTGCCAGCAGCCAAGCTCAGCGGCAGAACACTGAAGCTTTCTTT. The whole variable domain, remainder taken from reference TRBV14 and TRBJ1-1, is EAGVTQFPSHSVIEKGQTVTLRCDPISGHDNLYWYRRVMGKEIKFLLHFVKESKQDESGMPNNRFLAERTGGTYSTLKVQPAELEDSGVYFCASSQAQRQNTEAFFGQGTRLTVV.

Details on this clonotype: A much larger clone lies one base from this, so it may be a read error. The chain is built from TRBV29-1 and TRBJ2-1; no definite D call. The CDR3 covers 13 residues. V gave up 2 bases and J gave up 6 bases, with 11 bases separating them. Germline V lookup: CDR1 SQVTM, CDR2 ANQGSEA. This CDR3 is CSVEWARANEQFF. The CDR3 DNA is TGCAGCGTTGAATGGGCCCGGGCCAATGAGCAGTTCTTC.

The chain is built from TRBV29-1 and TRBJ1-1; D uncertain. V was trimmed by 6 bases and J by 1 base, leaving 12 bases between them. CDR1 is SQVTM, CDR2 ANQGSEA, per germline. This CDR3 has 13 residues. The CDR3 DNA follows: TGCAGCGTGACGAGGCCGTCGAACACTGAAGCTTTCTTT. As protein: CSVTRPSNTEAFF.